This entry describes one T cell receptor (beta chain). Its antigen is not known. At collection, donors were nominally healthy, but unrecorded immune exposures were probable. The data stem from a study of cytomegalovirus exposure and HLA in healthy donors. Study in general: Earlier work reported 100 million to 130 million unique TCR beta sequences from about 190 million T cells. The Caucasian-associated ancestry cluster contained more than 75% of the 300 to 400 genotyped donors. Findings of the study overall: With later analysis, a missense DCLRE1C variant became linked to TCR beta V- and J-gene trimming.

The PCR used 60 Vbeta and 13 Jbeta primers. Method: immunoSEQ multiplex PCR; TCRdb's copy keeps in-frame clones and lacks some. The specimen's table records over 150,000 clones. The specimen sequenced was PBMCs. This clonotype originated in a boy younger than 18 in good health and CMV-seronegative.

The CDR3 reads CASTSGGSYEQYF. CDR3 sequence (DNA): TGTGCCAGCACTAGCGGGGGCTCCTACGAGCAGTACTTC. The chain carries TRBV11-2 and TRBJ2-7; 10 bases are a match to TRBD2. Germline CDR1 is SGHAT and CDR2 is FQNNGV. The CDR3 has 13 amino acids. V shed 7 bases, J shed 0 bases, and the junction held 0 bases outside the gene matches.